This TCR beta chain derives from a study of cytomegalovirus exposure and HLA in healthy donors (dated by TCRdb to about 2017). About the study as a whole: In an earlier analysis of roughly 500 of the donors, about 260 Gb of sequence data and 95 million to 130 million unique TCR beta sequences from 150 million to 200 million T cells were reported. Across approximately 420 genotyped donors of the cohort, an average of roughly 200,000 unique TCR beta nucleotide sequences per donor were sequenced, and about a sixth of those sequences were non-productive. Because of strong linkage in the cohort, a few DR-DQ haplotypes were treated as single units for association and clustering. Donor age, sex, ethnicity and CMV serostatus were compiled alongside the repertoire data. To study patterns of TCR occurrence, a later analysis re-analyzed previously published TCR beta repertoires from 500 to 850 donors and added high-resolution HLA genotyping. The study profiled the T cell repertoires of some 610 subjects by immunosequencing and related them to cytomegalovirus serostatus. To predict cytomegalovirus infection status, the study combined high-throughput TCR immunosequencing, statistical association of individual TCRs with disease status, and machine learning. All discovery cohort repertoires had been generated using a single sequencing platform. The genetic ancestry cluster associated with self-reported Caucasian donors included about 81% of the approximately 400 genotyped donors. The study aimed to test whether cataloging public T cell receptors could reveal signatures of past pathogen exposure. The number of typed donors differed by locus: roughly 629-630 for A, B, C, DRB1 and DQB1; roughly 510 for DQA1; approximately 600 for DPA1; and 450 to 480 for DPB1. In a later genetic analysis, genome-wide SNP genotypes for about three fifths of the roughly 670 donors were used, and that subset was treated as a discovery cohort. Rather than using new phenotypic data, the later analysis identified candidate immune exposures from TCR beta sequences and from how often those sequences occurred across donors. An early release that covered about 600 HLA-typed donors contained approximately 300 gigabases of sequencing data and tens of millions of unique TCR sequences. In addition to the first cohort of around 670 subjects, a separate validation cohort of over 90 different subjects was used. Both class I and class II loci were covered by HLA typing, at four-digit resolution. An earlier analysis of several hundred of the donors used high-throughput TCR beta sequencing to judge whether each TCR beta V gene segment behaved as functional or pseudogenic. General study outcomes and caveats: Because counts were too low, about 18 rarely observed V segments, including chromosome 9 orphons, were excluded from the earlier analysis of 587 of the donors. Linkage disequilibrium might explain the correlated functional status among segregating V segments, but an unknown experimental factor could not be ruled out. The authors suggested that the approach could potentially be generalized to other disease states and immunological phenotypes. In a later analysis, the rate of TCR association differed among HLA loci, with DRB1 alleles having the most associated TCRs and HLA-C alleles having the fewest. A further reported finding was that TCR beta sequences accurately predicted the HLA-A and HLA-B alleles for most subjects in the first cohort. According to a later analysis, parvovirus B19, influenza, CMV and Epstein-Barr virus appeared linked to several top co-occurrence clusters. In both the original and validation cohorts, the classifier was reported to diagnose cytomegalovirus status with high specificity and sensitivity. Because some donors lacked HLA typing at each locus, the association tests relied only on the typed subset. Broadly in line with IMGT annotations, most TCR beta V segments showed up in productive rearrangements about 87% or about 30% of the time in an earlier analysis of 450 to 750 of the donors. Across donors, most TCR sequences were observed very rarely, whereas some public TCRs were present in many individuals. The presence/absence analyses assumed that sequencing depth was roughly uniform across donors, and that assumption may not be true. Most CMV-associated TCR beta chains appeared to be HLA-restricted in a later analysis, and the HLA associations seemed to be driven largely by CMV exposure. In a later genetic analysis, fewer N-insertions in productive TCRs were reported among donors in an Asian-associated ancestry cluster than the 666-donor mean. At a false discovery rate of 0.05, a later analysis linked under 20,000 TCR beta sequences to specific HLA alleles. When HLA alleles, especially DR and DQ, strongly co-occurred, attributing TCR associations to individual alleles was difficult. CMV serostatus was the only immune exposure information available for the cohort. In a later analysis, HLA-associated TCR beta chains were found to be more clonally expanded and to have lower generation probabilities than equally common non-associated chains. A group of highly shared sequence variants was considered likely to be a technical artifact of the sequencing pipeline. A few of the identified cytomegalovirus-associated TCR beta chains were confirmed in vitro to be specific for cytomegalovirus antigens. The study listed over 150 TCR beta chains as associated with cytomegalovirus. In a later genetic analysis, a missense DCLRE1C variant was associated with V-gene and J-gene trimming of TCR beta chains, and the association was replicated in an independent cohort. Only TCR beta chains were sequenced in this cohort, and the absence of alpha or paired-chain data limited detectable features.

In the case of this clone: Its antigen has not been determined. It has no much larger one-base neighbor in the sample; base qualities were not kept.

The cohort was made up of roughly 670 healthy bone marrow donors. At the time of sampling, every cohort member was nominally healthy, though immune exposures that went unrecorded were likely present. The donor was CMV seropositive and belonged to the group of more than 250 seropositive cohort members. A peripheral blood sample was collected from each donor, and TCR beta sequencing was performed on peripheral blood mononuclear cells. Genomic DNA extraction from the blood cell samples was performed with the Qiagen DNeasy Blood Extraction Kit. Libraries were made using the immunoSEQ multiplex PCR assay. A mixture of 60 forward primers for TCR Vbeta segments and 13 reverse primers for TCR Jbeta segments was used in the multiplex PCR. The CDR3 region of rearranged TCR beta genes was amplified from genomic DNA with a multiplex PCR assay. The amplified TCR beta libraries were sequenced on the Illumina HiSeq System as 87-base-pair reads. Per the authors' processing: A later analysis counted about 82 million unique TCR beta chains across the 666 repertoires, and 10 million to 11 million of these chains were shared by at least two donors. A nearest-neighbor algorithm error-corrected the raw reads and collapsed the reads into unique sequences, merging closely related sequences to remove PCR and sequencing errors. To assign V, D and J gene segments, CDR3 sequences were aligned to IMGT reference sequences. For a sequence to be retained, a match of at least six nucleotides was required to both a V gene segment and a J gene segment. Rearrangements were called productive when the CDR3 lacked stop codons and stayed in frame with V and J; all others were non-productive. Following IMGT convention, CDR3 was defined as the stretch from the second conserved V-encoded cysteine up to the conserved J-encoded phenylalanine. The earlier analysis of fewer than 700 of the donors excluded sequences that lacked an unambiguous match to a single V gene segment. In an earlier analysis of roughly 600 of the donors, a V segment was called functional when productive rearrangements were above 56.7%, and segregating when the standard deviation between donors exceeded 5%. To diagnose cytomegalovirus status from the catalog of TCR beta chain sequences, a statistical classification framework was built. In a later analysis, V and J genes were assigned by comparing TCR nucleotide sequences against IMGT/GENE-DB human TR gene sequences. A later analysis assigned CDR3 sequences and most-parsimonious VDJ recombination scenarios with the TCRdist pipeline. A later analysis defined each TCR beta chain by its CDR3 amino acid sequence plus V-gene family, and excluded reads lacking a unique V-gene family. To address suspected cross-contamination and a sequencing artifact, a later analysis removed approximately 590 highly shared, low-generation-probability nucleotide sequences. In a later analysis, a clonal expansion index for each public chain was calculated from normalized within-repertoire ranks of inferred template counts. A later analysis computed generation probabilities with a VDJ recombination model fitted to out-of-frame rearrangements, and checked the results against IGoR. A later analysis scored TCR-TCR, TCR-HLA and TCR-CMV co-occurrence with hypergeometric tests, applying a repertoire-size bias correction to TCR pairs. To estimate false discovery rates, a later analysis permuted the HLA or CMV assignments 20 times. In a later analysis, co-occurring TCRs were grouped using DBSCAN, with TCRdist sequence similarity added in when clustering inside HLA-allele-positive subsets. Repertoires with fewer than 30,000 or more than 120,000 public chains were left out of co-occurrence clustering, as were five repertoires with anomalous nucleotide sharing. TCRdb obtained this table from immuneACCESS and retained in-frame rearrangements with V and J assigned. These tables miss some clones; where compared with another copy, unresolved V genes account for less than half of the shortfall, and the remainder is unexplained. V, J and clone size derive from that table, while D and trimming were established from the DNA sequence. This sample holds almost 200,000 clones; approximately 79% were observed only once. Clones ranked in the top ten supply approximately 4% of the sample.

This clonotype was sampled from a woman aged 25 to 39 in good health and CMV-seropositive. Sample: PBMCs.

The CDR3 reads CASRFRGYYGYTF. The DNA sequence reads TGTGCCAGCAGGTTCAGGGGCTACTATGGCTACACCTTC. The receptor chain draws on TRBV6-1 and TRBJ1-2; D gene: possibly TRBD1, on 6 matching bases. Reading from cysteine to phenylalanine, the CDR3 counts 13 amino acids. Kept here is only the CDR3 DNA, which spans 39 bases and is read in frame from base 1. Trimming takes 6 bases from V and 3 bases from J, and the germline ends sit 11 bases apart. CDR1 and CDR2, per the germline V gene, are MNHNS and SASEGT.